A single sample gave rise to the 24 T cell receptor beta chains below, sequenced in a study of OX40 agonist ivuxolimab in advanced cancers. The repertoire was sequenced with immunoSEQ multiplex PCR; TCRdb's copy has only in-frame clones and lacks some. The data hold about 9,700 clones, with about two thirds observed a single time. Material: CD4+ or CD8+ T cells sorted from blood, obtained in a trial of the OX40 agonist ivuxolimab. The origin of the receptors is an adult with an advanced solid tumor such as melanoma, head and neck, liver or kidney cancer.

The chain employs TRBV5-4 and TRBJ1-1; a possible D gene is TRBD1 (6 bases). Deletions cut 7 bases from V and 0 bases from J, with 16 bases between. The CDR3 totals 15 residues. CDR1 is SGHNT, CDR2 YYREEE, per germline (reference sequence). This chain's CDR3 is CASSYVGDMNTEAFF. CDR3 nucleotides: TGTGCCAGCTCTTACGTCGGGGACATGAACACTGAAGCTTTCTTT. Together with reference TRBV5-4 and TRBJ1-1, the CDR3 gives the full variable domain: ETGVTQSPTHLIKTRGQQVTLRCSSQSGHNTVSWYQQALGQGPQFIFQYYREEENGRGNFPPRFSGLQFPNYSSELNVNALELDDSALYLCASSYVGDMNTEAFFGQGTRLTVV.

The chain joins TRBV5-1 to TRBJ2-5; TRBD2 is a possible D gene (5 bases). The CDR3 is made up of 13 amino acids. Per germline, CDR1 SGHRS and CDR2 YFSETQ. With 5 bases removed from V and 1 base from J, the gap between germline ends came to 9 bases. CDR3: CASRREPQETQYF. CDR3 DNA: TGCGCCAGCAGAAGGGAGCCCCAAGAGACCCAGTACTTC.

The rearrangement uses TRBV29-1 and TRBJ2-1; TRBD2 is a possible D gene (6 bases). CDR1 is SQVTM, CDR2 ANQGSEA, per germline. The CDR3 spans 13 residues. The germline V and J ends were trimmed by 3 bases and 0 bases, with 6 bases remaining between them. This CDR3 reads CSVDGGSYNEQFF. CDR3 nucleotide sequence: TGCAGCGTTGACGGGGGCTCCTACAATGAGCAGTTCTTC.

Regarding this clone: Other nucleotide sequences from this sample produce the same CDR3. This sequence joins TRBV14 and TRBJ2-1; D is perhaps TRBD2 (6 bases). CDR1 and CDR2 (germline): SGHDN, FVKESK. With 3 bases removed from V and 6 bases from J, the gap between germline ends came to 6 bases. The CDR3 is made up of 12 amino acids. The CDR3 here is CASSQGGNEQFF. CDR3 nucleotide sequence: TGTGCCAGCAGCCAGGGAGGCAATGAGCAGTTCTTC.

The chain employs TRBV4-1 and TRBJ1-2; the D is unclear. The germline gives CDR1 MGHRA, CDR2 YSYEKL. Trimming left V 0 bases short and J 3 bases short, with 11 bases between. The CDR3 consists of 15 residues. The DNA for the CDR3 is TGCGCCAGCAGCCAAGATAAGGGTTTGGACTATGGCTACACCTTC. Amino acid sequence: CASSQDKGLDYGYTF.

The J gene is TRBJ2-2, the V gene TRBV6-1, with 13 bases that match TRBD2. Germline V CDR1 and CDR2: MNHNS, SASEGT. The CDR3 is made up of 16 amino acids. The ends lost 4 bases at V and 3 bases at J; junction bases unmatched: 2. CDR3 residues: CASSAGLAGDTGELFF. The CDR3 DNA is TGTGCCAGCAGTGCCGGACTAGCGGGAGACACCGGGGAGCTGTTTTTT.

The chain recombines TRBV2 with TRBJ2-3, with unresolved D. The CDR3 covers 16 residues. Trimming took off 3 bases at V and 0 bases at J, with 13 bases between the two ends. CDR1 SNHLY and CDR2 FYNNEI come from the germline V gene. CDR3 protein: CASSDGQQPSTDTQYF. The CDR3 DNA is TGTGCCAGCAGTGATGGGCAGCAGCCAAGCACAGATACGCAGTATTTT. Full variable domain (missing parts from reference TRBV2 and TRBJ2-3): EPEVTQTPSHQVTQMGQEVILRCVPISNHLYFYWYRQILGQKVEFLVSFYNNEISEKSEIFDDQFSVERPDGSNFTLKIRSTKLEDSAMYFCASSDGQQPSTDTQYFGPGTRLTVL.

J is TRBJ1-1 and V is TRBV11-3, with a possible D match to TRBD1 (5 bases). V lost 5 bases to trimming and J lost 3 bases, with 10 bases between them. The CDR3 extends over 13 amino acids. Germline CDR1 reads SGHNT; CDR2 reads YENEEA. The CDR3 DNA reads TGTGCCAGCAGCAGCGACAGCCACACTGAAGCTTTCTTT. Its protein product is CASSSDSHTEAFF.

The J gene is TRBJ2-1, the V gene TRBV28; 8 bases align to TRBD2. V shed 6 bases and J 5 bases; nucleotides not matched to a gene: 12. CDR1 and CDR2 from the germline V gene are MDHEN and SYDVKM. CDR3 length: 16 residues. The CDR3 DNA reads TGTGCCAGCAGCCCCTACGGGACTAGGGGTAACAATGAGCAGTTCTTC. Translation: CASSPYGTRGNNEQFF.

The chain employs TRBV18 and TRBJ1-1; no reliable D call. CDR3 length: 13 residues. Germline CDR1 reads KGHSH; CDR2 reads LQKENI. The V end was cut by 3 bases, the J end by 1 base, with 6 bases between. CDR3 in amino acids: CASSPAGNTEAFF. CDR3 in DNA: TGTGCCAGCTCACCGGCAGGGAACACTGAAGCTTTCTTT.

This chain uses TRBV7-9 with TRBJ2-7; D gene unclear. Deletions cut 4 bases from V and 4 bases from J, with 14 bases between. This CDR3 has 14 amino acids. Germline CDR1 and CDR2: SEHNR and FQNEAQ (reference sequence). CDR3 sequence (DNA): TGTGCCAGCAGCTCTTCTAAGAAGATATACGAGCAGTACTTC. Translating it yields CASSSSKKIYEQYF.

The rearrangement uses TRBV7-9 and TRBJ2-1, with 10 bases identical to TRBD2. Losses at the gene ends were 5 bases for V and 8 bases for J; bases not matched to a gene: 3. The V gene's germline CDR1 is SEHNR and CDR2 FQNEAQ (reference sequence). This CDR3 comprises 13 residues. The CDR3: CASSKGTSDEQFF. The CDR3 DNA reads TGTGCCAGCAGCAAAGGGACTAGCGATGAGCAGTTCTTC. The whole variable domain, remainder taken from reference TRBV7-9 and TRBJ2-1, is DTGVSQNPRHKITKRGQNVTFRCDPISEHNRLYWYRQTLGQGPEFLTYFQNEAQLEKSRLLSDRFSAERPKGSFSTLEIQRTEQGDSAMYLCASSKGTSDEQFFGPGTRLTVL.

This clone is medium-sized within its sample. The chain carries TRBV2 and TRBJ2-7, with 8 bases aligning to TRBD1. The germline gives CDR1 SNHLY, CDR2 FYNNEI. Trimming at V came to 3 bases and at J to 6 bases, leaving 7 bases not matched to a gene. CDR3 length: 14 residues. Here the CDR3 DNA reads TGTGCCAGCAGTGATTACGGACAGGGCGGCGAGCAGTACTTC. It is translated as CASSDYGQGGEQYF.

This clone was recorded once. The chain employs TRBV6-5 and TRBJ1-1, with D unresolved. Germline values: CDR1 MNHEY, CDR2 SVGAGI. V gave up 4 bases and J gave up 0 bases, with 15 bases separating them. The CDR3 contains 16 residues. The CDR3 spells CASSLGVGLMNTEAFF. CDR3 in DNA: TGTGCCAGCAGTTTAGGCGTGGGGTTAATGAACACTGAAGCTTTCTTT.

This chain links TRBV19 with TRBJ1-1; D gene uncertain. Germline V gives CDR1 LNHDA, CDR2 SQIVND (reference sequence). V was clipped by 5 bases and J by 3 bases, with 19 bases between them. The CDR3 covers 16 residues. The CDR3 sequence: CASSLGGPPGYTEAFF. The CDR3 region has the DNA TGTGCCAGTAGTCTCGGAGGCCCCCCAGGTTACACTGAAGCTTTCTTT.

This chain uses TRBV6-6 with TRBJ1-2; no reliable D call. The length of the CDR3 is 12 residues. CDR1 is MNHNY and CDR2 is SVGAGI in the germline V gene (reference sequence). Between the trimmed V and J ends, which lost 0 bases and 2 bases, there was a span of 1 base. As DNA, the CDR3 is TGTGCCAGCAGTTACTCCAACTATGGCTACACCTTC. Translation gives CASSYSNYGYTF.

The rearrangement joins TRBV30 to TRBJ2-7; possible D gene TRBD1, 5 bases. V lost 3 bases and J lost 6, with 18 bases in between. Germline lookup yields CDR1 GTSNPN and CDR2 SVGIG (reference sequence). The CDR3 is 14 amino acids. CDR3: CAWSGVTVGSEQYF. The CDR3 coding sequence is TGTGCCTGGAGCGGCGTGACAGTAGGAAGCGAGCAGTACTTC.

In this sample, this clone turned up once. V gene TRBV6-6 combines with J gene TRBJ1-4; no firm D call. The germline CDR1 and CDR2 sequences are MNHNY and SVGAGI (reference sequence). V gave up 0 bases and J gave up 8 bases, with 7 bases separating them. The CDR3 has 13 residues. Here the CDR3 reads CASSYSGNEKLFF. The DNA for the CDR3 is TGTGCCAGCAGTTACTCGGGGAACGAAAAACTGTTTTTT.

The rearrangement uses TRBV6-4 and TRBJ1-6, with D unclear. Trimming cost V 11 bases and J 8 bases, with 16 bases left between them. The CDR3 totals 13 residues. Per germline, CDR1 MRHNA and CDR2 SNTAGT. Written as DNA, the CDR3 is TGTGCCGGACCTGACTGCGCTCATTCACCCCTCCACTTT. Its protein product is CAGPDCAHSPLHF.

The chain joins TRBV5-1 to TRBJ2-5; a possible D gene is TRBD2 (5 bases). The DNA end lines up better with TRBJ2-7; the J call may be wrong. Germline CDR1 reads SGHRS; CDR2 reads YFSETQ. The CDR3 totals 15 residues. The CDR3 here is CASSLGLGVGYEQYF. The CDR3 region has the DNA TGCGCCAGCAGCTTGGGGCTGGGAGTAGGGTACGAGCAGTACTTC.

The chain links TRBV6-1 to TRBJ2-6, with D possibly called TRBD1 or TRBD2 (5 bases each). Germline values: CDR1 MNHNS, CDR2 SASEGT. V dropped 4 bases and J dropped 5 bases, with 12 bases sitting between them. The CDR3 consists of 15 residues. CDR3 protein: CASSGGTAWANVLTF. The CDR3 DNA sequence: TGTGCCAGCAGTGGGGGGACGGCGTGGGCCAACGTCCTGACTTTC.

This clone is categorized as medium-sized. In DNA, the CDR3 is TGTGCCAGCAGAACCGGGCGCACTGAAGCTTTCTTT. This gives the protein CASRTGRTEAFF. The chain couples TRBV27 to TRBJ1-1; no reliable D call. Germline CDR1 MNHEY, CDR2 SMNVEV (reference sequence). With 6 bases removed from V and 4 bases from J, the gap between germline ends came to 9 bases. The CDR3 sequence is 12 residues long.

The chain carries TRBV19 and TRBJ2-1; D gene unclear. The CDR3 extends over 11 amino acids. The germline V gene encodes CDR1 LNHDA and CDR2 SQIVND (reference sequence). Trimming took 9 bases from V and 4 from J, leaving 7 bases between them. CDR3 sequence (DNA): TGTGCCAGCAAAGAGTACAATGAGCAGTTCTTC. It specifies CASKEYNEQFF.

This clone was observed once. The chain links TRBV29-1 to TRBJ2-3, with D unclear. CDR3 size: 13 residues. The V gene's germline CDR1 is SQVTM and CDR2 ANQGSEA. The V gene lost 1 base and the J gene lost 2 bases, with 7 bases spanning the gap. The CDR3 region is CSVEAEDTDTQYF. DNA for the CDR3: TGCAGCGTTGAAGCAGAAGACACAGATACGCAGTATTTT.